The clone carrying this TCR beta chain was picked up a small number of times. Its target is unknown. V dropped 6 bases and J dropped 4 bases, with 9 bases sitting between them. CDR3 length: 13 residues. The V gene's germline CDR1 is LGHDT and CDR2 YNNKEL (reference sequence). The data stem from a study of regulatory T cells in long-lasting Graves disease. Study-wide results and limits: Among the persistent patients, 2,741 public clonotypes were shared, more than the 966 shared among new patients. Those with persistent Graves' had less TCR diversity than newly diagnosed patients.

The authors built TCR beta libraries using iRepertoire HTBI primers and Arm-PCR of CDR3 regions. TCRdb processed the multiplex PCR reads anew with MiXCR; each CDR3 protein has one entry. The table includes roughly 350,000 distinct CDR3 sequences, under 20% detected once. As for time point: newly diagnosed GD, antithyroid drugs for less than 3 months. The TCR library was prepared using RNA isolated from PBMCs. The sample also formed part of further work on T cells in Graves' hyperthyroidism and ophthalmopathy.

The sequencing here drew on peripheral blood mononuclear cells (PBMCs), taken at new diagnosis, from a patient treated with antithyroid drugs. The chain has TRBV3-1 and TRBJ2-2; weak D call: TRBD2 (5 bases). This clonotype was sampled from a woman under 30 with Graves disease. Here the CDR3 DNA reads TGTGCCAGCAGGTACGGGGTCACCGGGGAGCTGTTTTTT. Residues: CASRYGVTGELFF.